A single sample is the source of the 21 T cell receptor beta chains below, sequenced in a study of T-cell reconstitution after alpha-beta-depleted transplantation in children. During its preparation, the TCRbeta library received unique molecular identifiers. TCRdb fed the PCR reads into MiXCR, producing one record per CDR3 protein. The sample gives approximately 980,000 distinct CDR3 sequences, about 26% of which show up once; approximately 30% is in the top ten. The sample in question was PBMCs, mostly from graft donor cells, obtained 360 days after TCRalphabeta/CD19-depleted stem cell transplant. Every receptor here comes from a boy younger than two who had a stem cell transplant for SCID, so the T cells may come from the graft donor.

This clonotype was counted only a few times. V gene TRBV7-8 combines with J gene TRBJ2-5; D may correspond to TRBD1 or TRBD2 (5 bases each). V lost 3 bases and J 8 bases, leaving 16 bases between the germline ends. Germline-derived CDR1 and CDR2 are SGHVS and FQNEAQ. This CDR3 spans 14 amino acids. The CDR3 coding sequence is TGTGCCAGCAGCTTCAAGGGACCGCCGATAACCCAGTACTTC. Encoded protein: CASSFKGPPITQYF.

The rearrangement joins TRBV6-1 to TRBJ2-1; 8 positions agree with TRBD2. The CDR3 covers 17 residues. Trimming took 5 bases from V and 9 from J; bases not matched to a gene: 18. Germline V CDR1 and CDR2: MNHNS, SASEGT. The CDR3 region has the DNA TGTGCCAGCAGTCCTTACATGGGTACTAGCGGTAGAGGTGAGCAGTTCTTC. Translated, it gives CASSPYMGTSGRGEQFF.

The V and J genes are TRBV27 and TRBJ1-2; 7 bases match TRBD1. V lost 6 bases to trimming and J lost 4 bases; unmatched junction nucleotides: 8. The CDR3 has 14 amino acids. Germline CDR1 reads MNHEY; CDR2 reads SMNVEV (reference sequence). CDR3 sequence (DNA): TGTGCCAGCAGAGACCCGGGACAGTTCTATGGCTACACCTTC. Its translation is CASRDPGQFYGYTF.

The chain combines TRBV9 with TRBJ2-3, with 12 bases fitting TRBD1. The trim removed 0 bases at V and 5 bases at J, leaving 7 bases unmatched. The CDR3 covers 17 residues. Germline CDR1 SGDLS, CDR2 YYNGEE. The CDR3 reads CASSVGGTGGGGDTQYF. In DNA form, the CDR3 reads TGTGCCAGCAGCGTAGGAGGGACAGGGGGCGGCGGAGATACGCAGTATTTT.

This clonotype turned up a few times. The chain uses TRBV12-3 or TRBV12-4 and TRBJ2-1, with D hard to call. The V end lost 3 bases, the J end lost 10 bases, and 16 bases lay between the germline ends. This CDR3 contains 14 residues. The CDR3 here is CASSLGVAFGEQFF. CDR3 DNA: TGTGCCAGCAGTTTGGGCGTAGCTTTCGGGGAGCAGTTCTTC.

This clonotype has a handful of counts. The chain employs TRBV6-5 and TRBJ2-3, with 8 bases matching TRBD1. This CDR3 comprises 17 residues. CDR1 and CDR2 (germline): MNHEY, SVGAGI. V trimming: 6 bases; J trimming: 0 bases; junction bases outside the gene matches: 11. CDR3 region: CASSLWGTGSSTDTQYF. The CDR3 DNA follows: TGTGCCAGCAGCTTATGGGGGACAGGATCTAGCACAGATACGCAGTATTTT.

This clonotype was counted only a few times. This chain links TRBV2 with TRBJ2-4; TRBD1 aligns across 7 bases. The ends lost 1 base at V and 1 base at J; junction bases unmatched: 10. Germline V lookup: CDR1 SNHLY, CDR2 FYNNEI. The CDR3 totals 18 residues. The CDR3 DNA sequence: TGTGCCAGCAGTGAAGGCAGGGGGAAATTGGCGGCCAAAAACATTCAGTACTTC. Protein sequence: CASSEGRGKLAAKNIQYF.

The rearrangement joins TRBV4-2 to TRBJ2-7; D may be TRBD1 or TRBD2 (6 bases each). Germline V gene lookup returns CDR1 LGHNA and CDR2 YNFKEQ. V was shortened by 4 bases and J by 7 bases, with 20 bases between the two germline ends. The CDR3 covers 15 residues. The CDR3 nucleotides are TGTGCCAGCAGCCCCCGCGGGACACGGACGGGGGAGCAGTACTTC. Encoded protein: CASSPRGTRTGEQYF.

J is TRBJ2-5 and V is TRBV12-3 or TRBV12-4; possible D gene TRBD1, 6 bases. Trimming cost V 5 bases and J 4 bases, with 17 bases left between them. The CDR3 has 15 residues. In DNA form, the CDR3 reads TGTGCCAGCAGTAGACAGGACACCGCGGCAGAGACCCAGTACTTC. Its translation: CASSRQDTAAETQYF.

The chain combines TRBV12-3 or TRBV12-4 with TRBJ1-5; TRBD1 matches at 8 bases. V was pared by 5 bases and J by 6 bases, with 6 bases of the junction left unmatched. The CDR3 is 14 residues long. The CDR3 spells CASSKTGDAQPQHF. CDR3 coding DNA: TGTGCCAGCAGTAAGACAGGGGACGCTCAGCCCCAGCATTTT.

The table lists this clonotype with a few counts. This sequence joins TRBV6-5 and TRBJ2-5; 12 bases align to TRBD2. The V gene's germline CDR1 is MNHEY and CDR2 SVGAGI. V lost 4 bases and J lost 4; bases outside the gene matches: 4. The CDR3 length is 15 residues. The CDR3 coding sequence is TGTGCCAGCAGTTCGGGACTAGCGGGTGCAGAGACCCAGTACTTC. Protein: CASSSGLAGAETQYF.

The CDR3 loop reads CSASTGSGSGNTIYF. CDR3 nucleotides: TGCAGTGCTAGCACAGGGTCGGGATCTGGAAACACCATATATTTT. The J gene is TRBJ1-3, the V gene TRBV20-1, with a possible D match to TRBD1 (6 bases). The germline V gene encodes CDR1 DFQATT and CDR2 SNEGSKA (reference sequence). This CDR3 is 15 amino acids long. The V and J ends lost 3 bases and 1 base respectively, with 13 bases between them.

This chain joins TRBV29-1 and TRBJ1-1; D call uncertain. The length of the CDR3 is 13 residues. V was clipped by 1 base and J by 0 bases, with 6 bases between them. From germline, CDR1 is SQVTM and CDR2 ANQGSEA. The CDR3 loop is CSVEVGVNTEAFF. CDR3 nucleotide sequence: TGCAGCGTTGAAGTAGGAGTGAACACTGAAGCTTTCTTT.

This clonotype came up a few times. The gene calls are TRBV10-3 and TRBJ2-7; 7 nucleotides line up with TRBD1. The CDR3 contains 14 residues. V lost 5 bases and J lost 7; bases outside the gene matches: 11. The germline V gene encodes CDR1 ENHRY and CDR2 SYGVKD. CDR3 bases: TGTGCCATCAGTTTAATAGGGGGCGCGGAAGAGCAGTACTTC. Translation gives CAISLIGGAEEQYF.

This clonotype was recorded a few times. The rearrangement links TRBV4-2 to TRBJ2-3; D uncertain. Germline V CDR1 and CDR2: LGHNA, YNFKEQ. The CDR3 consists of 16 residues. The V gene lost 4 bases and the J gene lost 7 bases, with 21 bases spanning the gap. Written as DNA, the CDR3 is TGTGCCAGCAGCCCCCCCTCAGCCGGATCTCCCCATACGCAGTATTTT. It is translated as CASSPPSAGSPHTQYF.

The J gene is TRBJ2-3, the V gene TRBV12-3 or TRBV12-4; D gene ambiguous. There are 12 residues in the CDR3. V shed 3 bases and J shed 7 bases, with 8 bases lying between them. CDR3 sequence: CASSLHVYTQYF. Here the CDR3 DNA reads TGTGCCAGCAGTTTGCACGTGTATACGCAGTATTTT.

There are a few counts of this clonotype. V and J are TRBV4-3 and TRBJ1-1, with TRBD1 identical over 7 bases. Germline assignment: CDR1 LGHNA and CDR2 YSLEER. V dropped 4 bases and J dropped 7; count of bases not matched to a gene: 9. The CDR3 sequence is 14 residues long. CDR3 DNA sequence: TGCGCCAGCAGCCCGAGGACAGGCGGCCATGAAGCTTTCTTT. Translated, it gives CASSPRTGGHEAFF.

Here the CDR3 reads CSAGHNRYEQYF. Here the CDR3 DNA reads TGCAGTGCTGGGCACAACCGTTACGAGCAGTACTTC. The chain uses TRBV20-1 and TRBJ2-7; D gene ambiguous. Per the germline V gene, CDR1 is DFQATT and CDR2 is SNEGSKA (reference sequence). The CDR3 extends over 12 amino acids. V shed 5 bases and J shed 4 bases, with 12 bases lying between them.

Only a few counts were recorded for this clonotype. This chain links TRBV20-1 with TRBJ2-3; a weak D match, TRBD2 (5 bases). CDR3 length equals 14 residues. Germline CDR1 is DFQATT and CDR2 is SNEGSKA (reference sequence). V lost 3 bases to trimming and J lost 0 bases, with 10 bases between them. CDR3 loop: CSASRTGSTDTQYF. The CDR3 DNA sequence: TGCAGTGCTAGCAGGACTGGCAGCACAGATACGCAGTATTTT.

This clonotype was seen a handful of times. The chain combines TRBV12-3 or TRBV12-4 with TRBJ1-6; TRBD1 agrees at 8 bases. V dropped 6 bases and J dropped 9; count of bases not matched to a gene: 13. The CDR3 covers 16 residues. CDR3 residues: CASSFGQGGLISPLHF. The CDR3 DNA follows: TGTGCCAGCAGCTTTGGACAGGGTGGTTTGATTTCACCCCTCCACTTT.

This clonotype was recorded at least ten times. This CDR3 reads CASSLDSSNQPQHF. CDR3 nucleotide sequence: TGCGCCAGCAGCCTTGACTCTAGCAATCAGCCCCAGCATTTT. The chain joins TRBV5-1 to TRBJ1-5; D remains ambiguous. The CDR3 totals 14 residues. CDR1 is SGHRS, CDR2 YFSETQ, per germline. V lost 4 bases to trimming and J lost 0 bases, with 8 bases between them. Supplemented by reference TRBV5-1 and TRBJ1-5, the full variable domain reads KAGVTQTPRYLIKTRGQQVTLSCSPISGHRSVSWYQQTPGQGLQFLFEYFSETQRNKGNFPGRFSGRQFSNSRSEMNVSTLELGDSALYLCASSLDSSNQPQHFGDGTRLSIL.